This TCR beta chain derives from a study of shared clonotypes between healthy human individuals. Study-wide context: Each donor's CD8 memory used one plate, CD8 naive two, each CD4 subset three. Broader study findings: The study found lower generation probabilities in non-shared clonotypes than in those shared by all four donors.

Assay: immunoSEQ multiplex PCR; the TCRdb copy retains only in-frame clones and omits some. Of hundreds of thousands of clones in the sample, approximately 96% were seen once. The naive CD8 fraction comprised CD45RO-negative cells positively selected for CCR7 and excluded terminally differentiated effector memory CD45RA+ cells. The CDR3 loop spans 15 amino acids. After removal of 4 bases from V and 0 bases from J, the junction contained 9 bases not matched to a gene. Germline CDR1 reads SQVTM; CDR2 reads ANQGSEA. About this clone itself: Its specificity is not known.

Sequenced: naive CD8+ T cells sorted from blood. The receptor comes from a woman aged 25-40 years in good health. This sequence joins TRBV29-1 and TRBJ2-7, with 7 bases aligning to TRBD2. The CDR3 DNA reads TGCAGCGTTGCCGGAGCGGGGAGGAGCTCCTACGAGCAGTACTTC. Translation: CSVAGAGRSSYEQYF.